The subject of this entry is one T cell receptor (beta chain). The data were taken from a study of blood T cell repertoires in COVID-19. Germline values: CDR1 SEHNR, CDR2 FQNEAQ (reference sequence). Deletions cut 5 bases from V and 4 bases from J, with 15 bases between. The CDR3 is 16 residues long. Per the original data handling: Cell counts per sample came from amplifying reference gene primers. Produced via immunoSEQ multiplex PCR; TCRdb's table is partial and in-frame only. V, J and clone size derive from that table, while D and trimming were established from the DNA sequence. In the table there are some 130,000 clones, about 89% of which are singletons. Followed longitudinally, the Seattle patients had been enrolled during active infection.

V is TRBV7-9 and J is TRBJ1-6, with D hard to call. This receptor was obtained from a woman in her 70s with COVID-19, enrolled during active disease. The sample consisted of peripheral blood. CDR3 sequence (DNA): TGTGCCAGCAGCCTAATGGGAGCGCCTTATAATTCACCCCTCCACTTT. As protein: CASSLMGAPYNSPLHF.